There are a few counts of the clone carrying this T cell receptor (beta chain). The antigen is not known. This record comes from a study of shared clonotypes between healthy human individuals. General study findings and limits: Shared across a handful of donors were 5% to 6% of the naive CD4 clonotypes. Generation probabilities of non-shared clonotypes were lower (relative to those shared by all four donors).

The CDR3 consists of 17 residues. The germline V and J ends were trimmed by 5 bases and 4 bases, with 21 bases remaining between them. In germline, CDR1 is MNHEY, CDR2 SMNVEV (reference sequence). Profiled with immunoSEQ multiplex PCR; TCRdb holds only in-frame clones, not every one. The sample lists about 2.1 million clones, 90% to 95% occurring once. Naive CD8 populations comprised CD45RO-negative cells positively selected for CCR7, excluding terminally differentiated effector memory CD45RA+ cells. The chain combines TRBV27 with TRBJ1-5, with a weak D call TRBD1 (6 bases). Sequencing was performed on naive CD8+ T cells from PBMCs. The TCR was taken from a man in his late teens or twenties in good health. Some clones in this sample may be carry-over from other donors' samples. CDR3 sequence: CASSPLLQTGTNQPQHF. DNA of the CDR3: TGTGCCAGCAGTCCTCTGCTTCAAACAGGGACTAATCAGCCCCAGCATTTT.